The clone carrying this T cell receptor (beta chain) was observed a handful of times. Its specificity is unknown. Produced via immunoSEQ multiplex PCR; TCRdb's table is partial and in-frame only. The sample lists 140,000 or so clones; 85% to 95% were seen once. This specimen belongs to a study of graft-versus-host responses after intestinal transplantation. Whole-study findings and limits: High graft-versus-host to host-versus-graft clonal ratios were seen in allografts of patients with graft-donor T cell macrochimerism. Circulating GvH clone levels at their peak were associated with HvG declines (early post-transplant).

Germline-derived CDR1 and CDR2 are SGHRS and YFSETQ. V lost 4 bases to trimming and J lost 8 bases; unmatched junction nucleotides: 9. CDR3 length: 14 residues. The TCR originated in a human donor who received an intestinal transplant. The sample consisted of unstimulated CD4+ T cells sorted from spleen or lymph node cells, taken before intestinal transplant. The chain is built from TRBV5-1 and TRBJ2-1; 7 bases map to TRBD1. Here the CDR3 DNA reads TGCGCCAGCAGCCGATCAGGGGGTAGGGATGAGCAGTTCTTC. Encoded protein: CASSRSGGRDEQFF. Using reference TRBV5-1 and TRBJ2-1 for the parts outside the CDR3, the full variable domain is KAGVTQTPRYLIKTRGQQVTLSCSPISGHRSVSWYQQTPGQGLQFLFEYFSETQRNKGNFPGRFSGRQFSNSRSEMNVSTLELGDSALYLCASSRSGGRDEQFFGPGTRLTVL.